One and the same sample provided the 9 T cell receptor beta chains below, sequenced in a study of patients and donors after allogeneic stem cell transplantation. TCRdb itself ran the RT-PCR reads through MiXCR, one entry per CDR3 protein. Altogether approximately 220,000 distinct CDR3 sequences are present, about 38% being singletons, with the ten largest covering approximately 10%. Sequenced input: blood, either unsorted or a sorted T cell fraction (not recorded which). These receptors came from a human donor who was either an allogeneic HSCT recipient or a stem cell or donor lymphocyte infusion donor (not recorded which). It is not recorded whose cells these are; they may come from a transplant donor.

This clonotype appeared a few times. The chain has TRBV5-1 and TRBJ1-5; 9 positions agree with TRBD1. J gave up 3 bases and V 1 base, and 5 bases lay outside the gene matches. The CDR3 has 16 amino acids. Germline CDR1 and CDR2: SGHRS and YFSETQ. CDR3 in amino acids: CASSLSGTGPNQPQHF. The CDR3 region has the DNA TGCGCCAGCAGCTTGTCCGGGACAGGGCCCAATCAGCCCCAGCATTTT.

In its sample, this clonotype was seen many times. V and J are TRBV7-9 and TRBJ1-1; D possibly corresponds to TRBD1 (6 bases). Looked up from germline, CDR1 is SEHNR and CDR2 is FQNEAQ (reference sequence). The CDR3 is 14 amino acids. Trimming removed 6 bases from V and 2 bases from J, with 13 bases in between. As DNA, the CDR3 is TGTGCCAGCAGACTGGGACAAATTAACACTGAAGCTTTCTTT. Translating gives CASRLGQINTEAFF.

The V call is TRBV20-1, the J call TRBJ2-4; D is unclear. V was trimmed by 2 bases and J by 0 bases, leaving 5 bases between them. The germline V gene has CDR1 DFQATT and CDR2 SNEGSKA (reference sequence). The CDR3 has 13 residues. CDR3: CSARQSAKNIQYF. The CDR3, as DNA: TGCAGTGCTAGACAGTCAGCCAAAAACATTCAGTACTTC.

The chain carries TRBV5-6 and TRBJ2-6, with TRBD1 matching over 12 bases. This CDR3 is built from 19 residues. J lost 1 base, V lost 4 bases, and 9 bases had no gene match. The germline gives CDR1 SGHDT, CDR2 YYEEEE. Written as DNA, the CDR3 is TGTGCCAGCAGCCCAATCCGGGACAGGGGGCTTTCTGGGGCCAACGTCCTGACTTTC. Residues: CASSPIRDRGLSGANVLTF.

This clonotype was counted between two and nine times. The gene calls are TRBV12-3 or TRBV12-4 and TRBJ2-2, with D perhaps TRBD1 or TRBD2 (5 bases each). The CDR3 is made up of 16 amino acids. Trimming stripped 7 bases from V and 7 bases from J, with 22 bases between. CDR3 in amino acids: CASTISGTLRHGELFF. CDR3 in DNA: TGTGCCAGCACTATTTCCGGGACCTTGCGGCACGGGGAGCTGTTTTTT.

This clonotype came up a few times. CDR3 residues: CASSQVGQGRMNTEAFF. The CDR3 DNA follows: TGCGCCAGCAGCCAGGTCGGACAGGGGCGTATGAACACTGAAGCTTTCTTT. The V gene is TRBV4-1, the J gene TRBJ1-1; 9 positions match TRBD1. This CDR3 has 17 amino acids. V lost 3 bases, J lost 0 bases, and 8 bases stayed unmatched. Germline V CDR1 and CDR2: MGHRA, YSYEKL.

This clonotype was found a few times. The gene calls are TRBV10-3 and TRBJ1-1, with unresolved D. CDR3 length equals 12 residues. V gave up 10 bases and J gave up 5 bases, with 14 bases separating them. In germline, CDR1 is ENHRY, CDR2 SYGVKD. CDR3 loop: CATGHGGTEAFF. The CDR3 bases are TGTGCCACGGGCCACGGTGGGACTGAAGCTTTCTTT.

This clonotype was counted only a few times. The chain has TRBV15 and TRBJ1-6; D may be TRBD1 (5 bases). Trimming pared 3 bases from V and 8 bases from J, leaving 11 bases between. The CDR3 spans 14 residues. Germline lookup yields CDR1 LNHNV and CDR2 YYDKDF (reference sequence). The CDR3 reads CATSSRDGHSPLHF. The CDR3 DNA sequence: TGTGCCACCAGCAGCCGGGACGGACATTCACCCCTCCACTTT.

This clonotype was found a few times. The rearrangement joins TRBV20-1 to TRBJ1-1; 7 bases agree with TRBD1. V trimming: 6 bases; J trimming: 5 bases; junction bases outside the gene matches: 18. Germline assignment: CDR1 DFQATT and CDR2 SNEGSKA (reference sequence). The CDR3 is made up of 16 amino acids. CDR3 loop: CSARSFSGQGVTEAFF. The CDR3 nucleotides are TGCAGTGCCAGGTCGTTCTCAGGGCAGGGGGTAACTGAAGCTTTCTTT.